What follows describes a single T cell receptor (beta chain). This record belongs to a study of blood T cell repertoires in COVID-19. TCRdb's copy holds only in-frame clones and misses some; the assay was immunoSEQ multiplex PCR. The data contain nearly 350,000 clones, approximately 82% of them seen just once; the ten biggest clones take up 2.5% to 3%. Germline CDR1 reads LGHNA; CDR2 reads YSLEER. V lost 0 bases, J lost 5 bases, and 16 bases lay in between. The CDR3 covers 16 residues. The sequenced sample consisted of peripheral blood. The receptor was derived from a man aged 30 to 45 with active or convalescent COVID-19. V is TRBV4-3 and J is TRBJ1-2, with D perhaps matching TRBD1 (5 bases). The CDR3 spells CASSQDITGRAYGYTF. CDR3 DNA sequence: TGCGCCAGCAGCCAAGATATTACGGGCAGGGCGTATGGCTACACCTTC.